The T cell receptor (beta chain) under discussion was sequenced for a study of shared clonotypes between healthy human individuals. Points from the study as a whole: Sampling covered nothing but blood. Tissue TCR repertoires likely differ from those found in blood. Generally, naive subsets came out with larger estimated richness than memory subsets.

Turning to this clone: Its target is unknown.

The genomic DNA of each subset was split evenly across several immunoSEQ plates. Methods used by the authors: Filtering was not the same, since immunoSEQ gave junction-only sequences without quality scores. The protocol was immunoSEQ multiplex PCR, while the TCRdb copy is restricted to in-frame clones and leaves out a portion. The V and J calls and clone size are taken from that table; D and trimming were inferred from the DNA. The sample yields about 1 million clones, roughly 75% seen once. J was trimmed by 3 bases and V by 0 bases; bases with no gene match: 8. The CDR3 has 16 amino acids. The germline CDR1 and CDR2 sequences are SGDLS and YYNGEE.

The receptor was isolated from a man in his late teens or twenties in good health. The chain carries TRBV9 and TRBJ2-7; 8 bases are shared with TRBD1. The material sequenced was memory CD4+ T cells sorted from blood. Subset noted: CD45RA-negative fraction. This CDR3 is CASSVGAGGGFYEQYF. In DNA form, the CDR3 reads TGTGCCAGCAGCGTAGGTGCAGGGGGCGGATTCTACGAGCAGTACTTC.